This TCR beta chain appears in the sequencing data of a study of patients and donors after allogeneic stem cell transplantation. Trimming left V 9 bases short and J 0 bases short, with 11 bases between. The CDR3 loop spans 14 amino acids. The germline V gene encodes CDR1 KGHDR and CDR2 SFDVKD. One entry per CDR3 protein results from TCRdb running MiXCR on the RT-PCR reads. The repertoire has approximately 99,000 distinct CDR3 sequences, roughly 35% of them found once; the top ten carry approximately 30%. This clonotype has a count of ten or more. The sequencing sample was made of blood, either unsorted or a sorted T cell fraction (not recorded which). The chain recombines TRBV24-1 with TRBJ1-5; TRBD1 is a possible D gene (6 bases). This clonotype was obtained from a human donor who was either an allogeneic HSCT recipient or a stem cell or donor lymphocyte infusion donor (not recorded which). It is not recorded whose cells these are; they may come from a transplant donor. The CDR3 sequence: CATGGPYSNQPQHF. The CDR3 DNA follows: TGTGCCACCGGGGGGCCCTATAGCAATCAGCCCCAGCATTTT.